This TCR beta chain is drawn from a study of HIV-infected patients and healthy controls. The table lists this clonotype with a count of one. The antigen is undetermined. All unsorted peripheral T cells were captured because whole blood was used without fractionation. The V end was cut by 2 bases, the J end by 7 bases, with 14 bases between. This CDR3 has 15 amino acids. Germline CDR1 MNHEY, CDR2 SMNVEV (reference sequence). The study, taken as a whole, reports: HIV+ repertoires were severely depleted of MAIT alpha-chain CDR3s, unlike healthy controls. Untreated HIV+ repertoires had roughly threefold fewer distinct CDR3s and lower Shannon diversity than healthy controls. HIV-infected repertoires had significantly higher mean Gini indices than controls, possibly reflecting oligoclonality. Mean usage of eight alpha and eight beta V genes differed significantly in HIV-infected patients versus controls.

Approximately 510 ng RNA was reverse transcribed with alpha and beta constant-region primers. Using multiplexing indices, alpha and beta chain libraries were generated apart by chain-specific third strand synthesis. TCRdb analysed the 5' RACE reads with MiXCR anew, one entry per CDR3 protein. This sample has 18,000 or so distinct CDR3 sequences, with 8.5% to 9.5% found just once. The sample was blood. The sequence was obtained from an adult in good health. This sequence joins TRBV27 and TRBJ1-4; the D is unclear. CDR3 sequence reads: CASSLHGNGREKLFF. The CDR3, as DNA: TGTGCCAGCAGTTTACACGGAAACGGACGTGAAAAACTGTTTTTT.